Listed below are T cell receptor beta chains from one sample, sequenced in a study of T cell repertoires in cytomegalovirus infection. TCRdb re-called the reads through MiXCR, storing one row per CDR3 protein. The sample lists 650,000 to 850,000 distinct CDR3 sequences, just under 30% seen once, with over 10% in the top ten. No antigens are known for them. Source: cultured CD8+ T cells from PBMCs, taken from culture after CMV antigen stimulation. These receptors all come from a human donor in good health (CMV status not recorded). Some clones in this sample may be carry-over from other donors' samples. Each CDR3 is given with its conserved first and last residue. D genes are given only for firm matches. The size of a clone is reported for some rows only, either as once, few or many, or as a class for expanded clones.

CDR3aa: CSAGRIGQQETQYF; CDR3nt: TGCAGCGCTGGGCGAATAGGGCAGCAAGAGACCCAGTACTTC; abundance: .; len: 14; j_gene: TRBJ2-5; d_gene: .; v_gene: TRBV29-1
CDR3aa: CASSGSGGPQETQYF; CDR3nt: TGTGCCAGCAGTGGGAGCGGGGGGCCCCAAGAGACCCAGTACTTC; abundance: few; len: 15; j_gene: TRBJ2-5; d_gene: TRBD2; v_gene: TRBV12-3/TRBV12-4
CDR3aa: CSVVGGTGYGYTF; CDR3nt: TGCAGCGTTGTAGGGGGCACCGGCTATGGCTACACCTTC; abundance: .; len: 13; j_gene: TRBJ1-2; d_gene: TRBD1; v_gene: TRBV29-1
CDR3aa: CASSQAGTATYEQYF; CDR3nt: TGCGCCAGCAGCCAAGCCGGGACAGCCACCTACGAGCAGTACTTC; abundance: few; len: 15; j_gene: TRBJ2-7; d_gene: TRBD1; v_gene: TRBV4-1
CDR3aa: CAVFTGKNGYTF; CDR3nt: TGTGCCGTCTTTACAGGGAAGAACGGCTACACCTTC; abundance: .; len: 12; j_gene: TRBJ1-2; d_gene: .; v_gene: TRBV2
CDR3aa: CASSRRDVNSPLHF; CDR3nt: TGCGCCAGCAGCCGACGGGACGTAAATTCACCCCTCCACTTT; abundance: .; len: 14; j_gene: TRBJ1-6; d_gene: .; v_gene: TRBV4-1
CDR3aa: CASSPWGTFATNEKLFF; CDR3nt: TGTGCCAGCAGCCCCTGGGGGACCTTTGCAACTAATGAAAAACTGTTTTTT; abundance: few; len: 17; j_gene: TRBJ1-4; d_gene: .; v_gene: TRBV27
CDR3aa: CASSPRQFGDTQYF; CDR3nt: TGTGCCAGCAGTCCACGACAGTTCGGGGATACGCAGTATTTT; abundance: many; len: 14; j_gene: TRBJ2-3; d_gene: .; v_gene: TRBV28
CDR3aa: CAIQAGGSAGELFF; CDR3nt: TGTGCCATCCAAGCGGGGGGGTCTGCCGGGGAGCTGTTTTTT; abundance: few; len: 14; j_gene: TRBJ2-2; d_gene: TRBD2; v_gene: TRBV10-3
CDR3aa: CASSLSFELPTAGELFF; CDR3nt: TGCGCCAGCAGCCTCAGCTTTGAGCTGCCAACGGCGGGGGAGCTGTTTTTT; abundance: .; len: 17; j_gene: TRBJ2-2; d_gene: .; v_gene: TRBV5-1
CDR3aa: CASSPGTTDYGYTF; CDR3nt: TGCGCCAGCAGCCCAGGCACCACCGACTATGGCTACACCTTC; abundance: few; len: 14; j_gene: TRBJ1-2; d_gene: .; v_gene: TRBV4-3
CDR3aa: CASDQGNAGELFF; CDR3nt: TGCGCCAGCGACCAGGGGAACGCCGGGGAGCTGTTTTTT; abundance: many; len: 13; j_gene: TRBJ2-2; d_gene: .; v_gene: TRBV10-2
CDR3aa: CASSPRTGAPSYEQYF; CDR3nt: TGCGCCAGCAGTCCGCGTACAGGGGCCCCCTCCTACGAGCAGTACTTC; abundance: few; len: 16; j_gene: TRBJ2-7; d_gene: TRBD1; v_gene: TRBV10-2
CDR3aa: CASSGLGQGFLTDTQYF; CDR3nt: TGTGCCAGCAGCGGACTGGGACAGGGGTTCCTCACAGATACGCAGTATTTT; abundance: few; len: 17; j_gene: TRBJ2-3; d_gene: TRBD1; v_gene: TRBV7-3
CDR3aa: CASSARDRGIYNEQFF; CDR3nt: TGTGCCAGCAGCGCCCGGGACAGGGGTATCTACAATGAGCAGTTCTTC; abundance: few; len: 16; j_gene: TRBJ2-1; d_gene: TRBD1; v_gene: TRBV5-6
CDR3aa: CASRRRTDSYNEQFF; CDR3nt: TGTGCCAGCAGACGCCGAACAGACTCCTACAATGAGCAGTTCTTC; abundance: .; len: 15; j_gene: TRBJ2-1; d_gene: .; v_gene: TRBV27
CDR3aa: CASSIVAEETQYF; CDR3nt: TGTGCCAGTAGTATAGTAGCGGAAGAGACCCAGTACTTC; abundance: few; len: 13; j_gene: TRBJ2-5; d_gene: .; v_gene: TRBV19
CDR3aa: CASSLEGPGVDYGYTF; CDR3nt: TGTGCCAGCAGCTTAGAGGGTCCGGGGGTAGACTATGGCTACACCTTC; abundance: .; len: 16; j_gene: TRBJ1-2; d_gene: .; v_gene: TRBV11-2
CDR3aa: CASRATRNYGYTF; CDR3nt: TGTGCCAGCAGAGCGACACGTAACTATGGCTACACCTTC; abundance: .; len: 13; j_gene: TRBJ1-2; d_gene: .; v_gene: TRBV2
CDR3aa: CASSQTRHGAAYNEQFF; CDR3nt: TGTGCCAGCAGTCAGACACGCCACGGGGCGGCATACAATGAGCAGTTCTTC; abundance: few; len: 17; j_gene: TRBJ2-1; d_gene: .; v_gene: TRBV6-1
CDR3aa: CASSEATDSGNTIYF; CDR3nt: TGTGCCAGCAGTGAAGCTACAGACTCTGGAAACACCATATATTTT; abundance: .; len: 15; j_gene: TRBJ1-3; d_gene: .; v_gene: TRBV2
CDR3aa: CASSPRVGFSYNEQFF; CDR3nt: TGTGCCAGCAGCCCACGCGTGGGTTTCTCCTACAATGAGCAGTTCTTC; abundance: once; len: 16; j_gene: TRBJ2-1; d_gene: .; v_gene: TRBV11-2
CDR3aa: CASGTETANTGELFF; CDR3nt: TGTGCCAGCGGCACAGAGACCGCGAACACCGGGGAGCTGTTTTTT; abundance: few; len: 15; j_gene: TRBJ2-2; d_gene: .; v_gene: TRBV6-2/TRBV6-3
CDR3aa: CASSLLSSGQETQYF; CDR3nt: TGTGCCAGCAGCTTATTGTCCAGCGGGCAAGAGACCCAGTACTTC; abundance: many; len: 15; j_gene: TRBJ2-5; d_gene: .; v_gene: TRBV7-9
CDR3aa: CASNLIGGAKDTQYF; CDR3nt: TGCGCCAGCAACCTGATAGGGGGGGCCAAAGATACGCAGTATTTT; abundance: .; len: 15; j_gene: TRBJ2-3; d_gene: .; v_gene: TRBV5-1
CDR3aa: CASSFSARPVAYEQYF; CDR3nt: TGTGCCAGCAGCTTTAGCGCCAGACCGGTGGCGTACGAGCAGTACTTC; abundance: .; len: 16; j_gene: TRBJ2-7; d_gene: .; v_gene: TRBV7-6
CDR3aa: CASRPPGQVQYF; CDR3nt: TGTGCCAGCAGACCTCCGGGACAAGTGCAGTATTTT; abundance: .; len: 12; j_gene: TRBJ2-3; d_gene: .; v_gene: TRBV6-5
CDR3aa: CASWLGQGAYNEQFF; CDR3nt: TGTGCCAGCTGGCTCGGACAGGGGGCTTACAATGAGCAGTTCTTC; abundance: many; len: 15; j_gene: TRBJ2-1; d_gene: TRBD1; v_gene: TRBV7-8
CDR3aa: CASSQDGLAGGDTQYF; CDR3nt: TGCGCCAGCAGCCAAGATGGCCTAGCGGGGGGAGATACGCAGTATTTT; abundance: few; len: 16; j_gene: TRBJ2-3; d_gene: TRBD2; v_gene: TRBV4-3
CDR3aa: CASSLTTDLGNTIYF; CDR3nt: TGTGCCAGCAGTTTAACAACAGACCTTGGAAACACCATATATTTT; abundance: many; len: 15; j_gene: TRBJ1-3; d_gene: .; v_gene: TRBV12-3/TRBV12-4
CDR3aa: CASSQRLGTPNEQFF; CDR3nt: TGCGCCAGCAGCCAACGTCTTGGGACTCCCAATGAGCAGTTCTTC; abundance: few; len: 15; j_gene: TRBJ2-1; d_gene: .; v_gene: TRBV4-1
CDR3aa: CASSRDSRSNEQFF; CDR3nt: TGTGCCAGCAGCCGGGACTCGAGAAGCAATGAGCAGTTCTTC; abundance: few; len: 14; j_gene: TRBJ2-1; d_gene: .; v_gene: TRBV7-3
CDR3aa: CASSPRTGGTYGYTF; CDR3nt: TGCGCCAGCAGCCCCAGGACAGGGGGGACCTATGGCTACACCTTC; abundance: few; len: 15; j_gene: TRBJ1-2; d_gene: TRBD1; v_gene: TRBV4-1
CDR3aa: CASSQSDKLFF; CDR3nt: TGTGCCAGCAGCCAATCGGACAAACTGTTCTTT; abundance: .; len: 11; j_gene: TRBJ1-4; d_gene: .; v_gene: TRBV14
CDR3aa: CASSFGPTDTQYF; CDR3nt: TGTGCCAGCAGCTTCGGACCCACAGATACGCAGTATTTT; abundance: many; len: 13; j_gene: TRBJ2-3; d_gene: .; v_gene: TRBV27
CDR3aa: CASSLRWRLGDEETQYF; CDR3nt: TGTGCCAGCAGCCTCCGGTGGAGGCTGGGTGACGAAGAGACCCAGTACTTC; abundance: many; len: 17; j_gene: TRBJ2-5; d_gene: .; v_gene: TRBV7-2
CDR3aa: CASSQTGPDQPQHF; CDR3nt: TGTGCCAGCAGTCAAACGGGCCCCGATCAGCCCCAGCATTTT; abundance: .; len: 14; j_gene: TRBJ1-5; d_gene: .; v_gene: TRBV12-3/TRBV12-4
CDR3aa: CASSLGGYNQPQRF; CDR3nt: TGTGCCAGCAGCTTGGGCGGATACAATCAGCCCCAGCGTTTT; abundance: .; len: 14; j_gene: TRBJ1-5; d_gene: .; v_gene: TRBV7-6
CDR3aa: CASAKQGNQPQHF; CDR3nt: TGTGCTAGTGCAAAACAGGGCAATCAGCCCCAGCATTTT; abundance: .; len: 13; j_gene: TRBJ1-5; d_gene: .; v_gene: TRBV12-5
CDR3aa: CATSRDRQGSEQYF; CDR3nt: TGTGCCACCAGCAGAGATCGACAGGGGAGCGAGCAGTACTTC; abundance: .; len: 14; j_gene: TRBJ2-7; d_gene: TRBD1; v_gene: TRBV15
CDR3aa: CASSPGHYGYTF; CDR3nt: TGTGCCAGCAGCCCTGGGCACTATGGCTACACCTTC; abundance: few; len: 12; j_gene: TRBJ1-2; d_gene: .; v_gene: TRBV27
CDR3aa: CASSPKSGGGTDTQYF; CDR3nt: TGTGCCAGTAGTCCGAAGAGCGGGGGAGGCACAGATACGCAGTATTTT; abundance: .; len: 16; j_gene: TRBJ2-3; d_gene: TRBD2; v_gene: TRBV19
CDR3aa: CSVLTSRHFYEQYF; CDR3nt: TGCAGTGTTCTCACTAGTCGACACTTCTACGAGCAGTACTTC; abundance: few; len: 14; j_gene: TRBJ2-7; d_gene: .; v_gene: TRBV20-1
CDR3aa: CASSLGKGNEKLFF; CDR3nt: TGTGCCAGCAGTTTGGGAAAAGGGAATGAAAAACTGTTTTTT; abundance: .; len: 14; j_gene: TRBJ1-4; d_gene: .; v_gene: TRBV12-3/TRBV12-4
CDR3aa: CSARNLDWAQYF; CDR3nt: TGCAGTGCTAGGAATCTTGACTGGGCCCAGTACTTC; abundance: .; len: 12; j_gene: TRBJ2-5; d_gene: .; v_gene: TRBV20-1
CDR3aa: CASSDGLAGANEQFF; CDR3nt: TGTGCCAGCAGCGACGGACTAGCGGGGGCCAATGAGCAGTTCTTC; abundance: .; len: 15; j_gene: TRBJ2-1; d_gene: TRBD2; v_gene: TRBV6-8
CDR3aa: CSASTGQVFGEAFF; CDR3nt: TGCAGTGCTAGTACAGGACAGGTCTTCGGTGAAGCTTTCTTT; abundance: few; len: 14; j_gene: TRBJ1-1; d_gene: TRBD1; v_gene: TRBV20-1
CDR3aa: CAIAERRNTIYF; CDR3nt: TGTGCCATAGCTGAGAGGCGAAACACCATATATTTT; abundance: .; len: 12; j_gene: TRBJ1-3; d_gene: .; v_gene: TRBV25-1
CDR3aa: CASSPFMNTEAFF; CDR3nt: TGTGCCAGCAGTCCCTTTATGAACACTGAAGCTTTCTTT; abundance: few; len: 13; j_gene: TRBJ1-1; d_gene: .; v_gene: TRBV6-5
CDR3aa: CASSRSGGYTF; CDR3nt: TGTGCCAGCAGCCGCTCGGGTGGCTACACCTTC; abundance: few; len: 11; j_gene: TRBJ1-2; d_gene: .; v_gene: TRBV5-6
CDR3aa: CASSAGQVVQFF; CDR3nt: TGTGCCAGCAGCGCGGGACAGGTGGTGCAGTTCTTC; abundance: few; len: 12; j_gene: TRBJ2-1; d_gene: TRBD1; v_gene: TRBV5-6
CDR3aa: CASTHGWGNGYEQYF; CDR3nt: TGTGCCAGCACCCACGGGTGGGGGAACGGGTACGAGCAGTACTTC; abundance: .; len: 15; j_gene: TRBJ2-7; d_gene: .; v_gene: TRBV5-6
CDR3aa: CASSSPGWQGLYNSPLHF; CDR3nt: TGTGCCAGCAGCTCCCCCGGTTGGCAAGGCCTCTATAATTCACCCCTCCACTTT; abundance: .; len: 18; j_gene: TRBJ1-6; d_gene: .; v_gene: TRBV13
CDR3aa: CASSSNRARSNQPQHF; CDR3nt: TGTGCCAGCAGTTCGAATCGGGCGCGGAGCAATCAGCCCCAGCATTTT; abundance: .; len: 16; j_gene: TRBJ1-5; d_gene: .; v_gene: TRBV7-9
CDR3aa: CASSLPLDNEQFF; CDR3nt: TGTGCCAGCAGCTTACCACTAGACAATGAGCAGTTCTTC; abundance: many; len: 13; j_gene: TRBJ2-1; d_gene: .; v_gene: TRBV7-9
CDR3aa: CASSSPGGEETQYF; CDR3nt: TGTGCCAGCAGCTCGCCTGGGGGCGAAGAGACCCAGTACTTC; abundance: few; len: 14; j_gene: TRBJ2-5; d_gene: .; v_gene: TRBV7-9
CDR3aa: CASSSTRTGANTEAFF; CDR3nt: TGTGCCAGCAGCTCGACTCGGACAGGGGCGAACACTGAAGCTTTCTTT; abundance: few; len: 16; j_gene: TRBJ1-1; d_gene: TRBD1; v_gene: TRBV7-8
CDR3aa: CASSCQKPGDPLEGSGNTIYF; CDR3nt: TGTGCCAGCAGTTGTCAGAAACCGGGAGATCCCCTGGAGGGCTCTGGAAACACCATATATTTT; abundance: .; len: 21; j_gene: TRBJ1-3; d_gene: .; v_gene: TRBV6-7